Listed here are 26 T cell receptor beta chains from one sample, sequenced in a study of shared clonotypes between healthy human individuals. TCRdb's copy holds only in-frame clones and misses some; the assay was immunoSEQ multiplex PCR. The data hold over 950,000 clones, with roughly 80% observed a single time. Sequencing used memory CD4+ T cells from PBMCs. The subset denotes: CD45RA-negative fraction. The source of these receptors is a man in his late teens or twenties in good health. Some clones in this sample may be carry-over from other donors' samples.

The gene calls are TRBV29-1 and TRBJ2-5; 8 nucleotides align to TRBD2. The J call is doubtful: the DNA matches TRBJ2-7 better. Germline values: CDR1 SQVTM, CDR2 ANQGSEA. This CDR3 has 13 residues. DNA for the CDR3: TGCAGCGAGACAGCGGGAGAATCGTACGAGCAGTACTTC. Translation gives CSETAGESYEQYF.

The chain joins TRBV5-4 to TRBJ2-1, with D perhaps matching TRBD1 (6 bases). Germline V gene sequence: CDR1 SGHNT, CDR2 YYREEE (reference sequence). This CDR3 has 15 residues. V dropped 0 bases and J dropped 5 bases, with 12 bases sitting between them. The CDR3 spells CASSLAVGGNNEQFF. DNA for the CDR3: TGTGCCAGCAGCTTGGCCGTAGGGGGTAACAATGAGCAGTTCTTC.

This clone was seen a single time. The rearrangement joins TRBV2 to TRBJ1-4; TRBD1 is a possible D gene (6 bases). Germline assignment: CDR1 SNHLY and CDR2 FYNNEI. Trimming took 7 bases from V and 5 from J, leaving 17 bases between them. This CDR3 is built from 15 residues. CDR3 bases: TGTGCCAGCATCCCCGGGGGGCAGGGAAATGAAAAACTGTTTTTT. This sequence encodes CASIPGGQGNEKLFF.

The V and J genes are TRBV4-3 and TRBJ1-1; the D gene is possibly TRBD1 (6 bases). This CDR3 is built from 16 residues. V gave up 0 bases and J gave up 3 bases, with 14 bases separating them. The germline CDR1 and CDR2 sequences are LGHNA and YSLEER. This CDR3 reads CASSQDGSKGDTEAFF. The CDR3 DNA reads as TGCGCCAGCAGCCAAGATGGGTCAAAGGGGGACACTGAAGCTTTCTTT.

The chain joins TRBV5-1 to TRBJ2-7; no reliable D call. V lost 4 bases to trimming and J lost 0 bases, with 14 bases between them. This CDR3 has 15 residues. In germline, CDR1 is SGHRS, CDR2 YFSETQ. The CDR3 loop reads CASSPASLGSYEQYF. DNA of the CDR3: TGCGCCAGCAGCCCCGCGAGCCTCGGCTCCTACGAGCAGTACTTC.

About this clone: The same CDR3 can be traced to other DNA sequences in this sample. This chain joins TRBV13 and TRBJ2-7, with D unresolved. The V gene's germline CDR1 is PRHDT and CDR2 FYEKMQ (reference sequence). This CDR3 is 14 amino acids long. The V gene lost 1 base and the J gene lost 9 bases, with 16 bases spanning the gap. CDR3 residues: CASSLASAPRVQYF. The CDR3 DNA is TGTGCCAGCAGCTTAGCGTCAGCCCCTCGGGTGCAGTACTTC.

The chain couples TRBV7-9 to TRBJ2-1; a possible D gene is TRBD1 (6 bases). Per the germline V gene, CDR1 is SEHNR and CDR2 is FQNEAQ (reference sequence). The CDR3 totals 14 residues. V shed 1 base and J shed 5 bases, with 9 bases lying between them. The CDR3 reads CASSLGQVHNEQFF. The CDR3 coding sequence is TGTGCCAGCAGCTTAGGACAGGTCCACAATGAGCAGTTCTTC.

V usage is TRBV2 and J usage is TRBJ1-1, with D possibly matching TRBD1 (6 bases). Germline V gene data show CDR1 as SNHLY and CDR2 as FYNNEI. V lost 4 bases to trimming and J lost 7 bases, with 13 bases between them. The CDR3 is made up of 13 amino acids. This CDR3 reads CASSVDRTREAFF. In DNA, the CDR3 is TGTGCCAGCAGTGTAGACAGGACACGTGAAGCTTTCTTT.

Only a few counts were recorded for this clone. The chain links TRBV19 to TRBJ1-1; tentatively, D is TRBD1 (6 bases). This CDR3 spans 14 amino acids. Trimming left V 3 bases short and J 2 bases short, with 10 bases between. Germline values: CDR1 LNHDA, CDR2 SQIVND (reference sequence). CDR3 DNA: TGTGCCAGTAGTATGACAGGCGGCAACACTGAAGCTTTCTTT. Translated: CASSMTGGNTEAFF.

This clone was observed a handful of times. Other nucleotide sequences in the sample specify the same CDR3. The V call is TRBV7-7, the J call TRBJ2-2; D not certain. Germline-derived CDR1 and CDR2 are SSHAT and FNYEAQ (reference sequence). This CDR3 spans 14 amino acids. Trimming pared 1 base from V and 1 base from J, leaving 4 bases between. In DNA form, the CDR3 reads TGTGCCAGCAGCTTAGGCAGGAACACCGGGGAGCTGTTTTTT. Encoded protein: CASSLGRNTGELFF. Using reference TRBV7-7 and TRBJ2-2 for the parts outside the CDR3, the full variable domain is GAGVSQSPRYKVTKRGQDVTLRCDPISSHATLYWYQQALGQGPEFLTYFNYEAQPDKSGLPSDRFSAERPEGSISTLTIQRTEQRDSAMYRCASSLGRNTGELFFGEGSRLTVL.

On this clone itself: Other DNA sequences in this specimen translate into the identical CDR3. V gene TRBV7-2 combines with J gene TRBJ2-3; 7 bases agree with TRBD1. Looked up from germline, CDR1 is SGHTA and CDR2 is FQGNSA. The CDR3 has 14 residues. After removal of 5 bases from V and 2 bases from J, the junction contained 4 bases not matched to a gene. CDR3 protein: CASSPDRFTDTQYF. The DNA for the CDR3 is TGTGCCAGCAGCCCGGACAGGTTCACAGATACGCAGTATTTT.

The chain has TRBV2 and TRBJ1-1; D is uncertain. Deletions cut 0 bases from V and 13 bases from J, with 6 bases between. Germline assignment: CDR1 SNHLY and CDR2 FYNNEI. The CDR3 length is 10 residues. CDR3 protein: CASSEARVFF. CDR3 DNA: TGTGCCAGCAGTGAAGCGAGGGTTTTCTTT.

The chain employs TRBV18 and TRBJ1-2, with 8 bases identical to TRBD1. This CDR3 has 14 residues. Trimming removed 3 bases from V and 6 bases from J; junction bases left unmatched: 6. Germline V lookup: CDR1 KGHSH, CDR2 LQKENI. The CDR3 DNA sequence: TGTGCCAGCTCACCCTCGGACAGGGTTAATGGCTACACCTTC. Translation gives CASSPSDRVNGYTF.

J is TRBJ2-7 and V is TRBV5-1; TRBD2 agrees at 9 bases. Germline trimming cut 7 bases from V and 2 bases from J; bases unmatched to any gene: 7. Germline V gives CDR1 SGHRS, CDR2 YFSETQ. The CDR3 covers 14 residues. DNA of the CDR3: TGCGCCAGCCGTGGGACTAGCACCACCTACGAGCAGTACTTC. Its protein product is CASRGTSTTYEQYF.

The rearrangement uses TRBV11-2 and TRBJ1-1, with D possibly being TRBD1 (6 bases). Germline CDR1 SGHAT, CDR2 FQNNGV. The CDR3 loop spans 15 amino acids. Deletions cut 6 bases from V and 3 bases from J, with 17 bases between. The CDR3: CASRFWGRGDTEAFF. The CDR3 coding sequence is TGTGCCAGCAGGTTTTGGGGCAGGGGTGACACTGAAGCTTTCTTT.

The chain combines TRBV29-1 with TRBJ2-7; the match to TRBD1 covers 8 bases. The CDR3 is 13 residues long. CDR1 and CDR2 (germline): SQVTM, ANQGSEA. Unmatched junction bases numbered 4, after V lost 3 bases and J lost 3 bases. The chain's CDR3 is CSVDTGTGYEQYF. The CDR3 DNA reads as TGCAGCGTTGACACCGGGACAGGCTACGAGCAGTACTTC.

This clone was recorded only once. The chain employs TRBV27 and TRBJ1-1, with TRBD1 matching over 7 bases. Unmatched junction bases numbered 4, after V lost 3 bases and J lost 6 bases. Germline V CDR1 and CDR2: MNHEY, SMNVEV (reference sequence). This CDR3 is built from 13 residues. DNA of the CDR3: TGTGCCAGCAGTTTCACGACAGGGCCTGAAGCTTTCTTT. This sequence encodes CASSFTTGPEAFF.

This clone was picked up a small number of times. The chain has TRBV27 and TRBJ2-7, with 9 bases matching TRBD2. CDR3 length: 14 residues. V dropped 5 bases and J dropped 13; count of bases not matched to a gene: 15. CDR1 is MNHEY, CDR2 SMNVEV, per germline (reference sequence). CDR3 amino acids: CASSMNGGSGSLYF. The CDR3 bases are TGTGCCAGCAGTATGAACGGGGGTAGCGGGAGCCTTTACTTC.

The chain carries TRBV7-9 and TRBJ2-1, with 7 bases fitting TRBD2. CDR3 length equals 17 residues. Germline CDR1 SEHNR, CDR2 FQNEAQ (reference sequence). V lost 6 bases and J lost 7; bases outside the gene matches: 18. CDR3 region: CASRNRLAGEADNEQFF. Written as DNA, the CDR3 is TGTGCCAGCAGAAATAGACTGGCGGGAGAGGCAGATAATGAGCAGTTCTTC.

This chain uses TRBV5-4 with TRBJ2-2; D might be TRBD1 (6 bases). Germline-derived CDR1 and CDR2 are SGHNT and YYREEE (reference sequence). V lost 0 bases and J lost 4, with 13 bases in between. The CDR3 has 16 residues. The CDR3 coding sequence is TGTGCCAGCAGCTTGGCCCCTGGACAGACCACCGGGGAGCTGTTTTTT. Amino acids: CASSLAPGQTTGELFF.

The gene calls are TRBV5-4 and TRBJ2-2, with a possible D match to TRBD1 (7 bases). The CDR3 has 15 residues. With 4 bases removed from V and 6 bases from J, the gap between germline ends came to 16 bases. Germline CDR1 is SGHNT and CDR2 is YYREEE (reference sequence). In DNA, the CDR3 is TGTGCCAGCAGCCCGCTTACCAGGGGGGCCGGGGAGCTGTTTTTT. It is translated as CASSPLTRGAGELFF.

This clone was observed at least ten times. The chain couples TRBV25-1 to TRBJ1-4, with no clear D. The CDR3 is made up of 15 amino acids. Trimming cost V 2 bases and J 0 bases, with 7 bases left between them. Germline V gene data show CDR1 as MGHDK and CDR2 as SYGVNS. This CDR3 reads CASSEAVATNEKLFF. CDR3 bases: TGTGCCAGCAGTGAAGCGGTTGCAACTAATGAAAAACTGTTTTTT. Combining the CDR3 with reference TRBV25-1 and TRBJ1-4 gives the whole variable domain EADIYQTPRYLVIGTGKKITLECSQTMGHDKMYWYQQDPGMELHLIHYSYGVNSTEKGDLSSESTVSRIRTEHFPLTLESARPSHTSQYLCASSEAVATNEKLFFGSGTQLSVL.

In its sample, this clone was seen many times. The same CDR3 also results from other DNA sequences found in this sample. V usage is TRBV19 and J usage is TRBJ1-1, with D unresolved. Germline CDR1 is LNHDA and CDR2 is SQIVND (reference sequence). CDR3 length equals 12 residues. Deletions cut 5 bases from V and 3 bases from J, with 7 bases between. CDR3 residues: CASSGRYTEAFF. CDR3 nucleotides: TGTGCCAGTAGTGGGCGGTACACTGAAGCTTTCTTT.

This clone was counted a single time. The chain joins TRBV5-1 to TRBJ2-7; D unresolved. There are 15 residues in the CDR3. CDR1 SGHRS and CDR2 YFSETQ come from the germline V gene. Trimming left V 0 bases short and J 1 base short, with 11 bases between. CDR3 loop: CASSLGSTSSYEQYF. The CDR3, as DNA: TGCGCCAGCAGCTTGGGCAGCACATCTTCCTACGAGCAGTACTTC.

This chain links TRBV19 with TRBJ2-5; D remains unclear. Germline V gives CDR1 LNHDA, CDR2 SQIVND (reference sequence). V was trimmed by 3 bases and J by 5 bases, leaving 10 bases between them. The CDR3 loop spans 13 amino acids. This CDR3 is CASSISYLETQYF. In nucleotides, the CDR3 is TGTGCCAGTAGTATCTCTTATTTGGAGACCCAGTACTTC.

The chain couples TRBV30 to TRBJ1-1; no clear D gene. This CDR3 spans 14 amino acids. Trimming removed 2 bases from V and 4 bases from J, with 14 bases in between. From germline, CDR1 is GTSNPN and CDR2 SVGIG (reference sequence). The CDR3 here is CAWSRASPGTEAFF. The CDR3 DNA reads as TGTGCCTGGAGTCGGGCCAGCCCCGGCACTGAAGCTTTCTTT.